This T cell receptor beta chain comes out of a study of cytomegalovirus exposure and HLA in healthy donors. Sequencing used immunoSEQ multiplex PCR; TCRdb keeps in-frame clones, though not all of them. This sample has about 250,000 clones, with about 90% found just once. A remark on this clone: Its antigen is still unknown.

Trimming shortened V by 6 bases and J by 3 bases, and 7 bases separated the two germline ends. CDR3 length equals 12 residues. Germline V gene data show CDR1 as LNHNV and CDR2 as YYDKDF (reference sequence). Study observations and caveats: Associated with cytomegalovirus, according to the listing, were 150 to 200 TCR beta chains. In vitro, three CMV-associated chains proved specific for CMV antigens.

Separation from the approximately 690-subject first cohort characterized the 120-subject validation cohort, to which the donors belonged. This TCR derives from a man in his late teens or twenties in good health and CMV-seropositive. Sequenced: PBMCs. The chain links TRBV15 to TRBJ2-3, with D uncertain. CDR3 amino acids: CATSRTTDTQYF. Here the CDR3 DNA reads TGTGCCACCAGTCGAACGACAGATACGCAGTATTTT.